One sample yielded the 19 T cell receptor beta chains listed below, sequenced in a study of control samples from healthy donors and cancer patients. Measured with immunoSEQ multiplex PCR; TCRdb has only the in-frame clones, and not every one. The data contain around 84,000 clones, about 79% of them seen just once; the ten biggest clones take up 11%. Sequenced input: PBMCs. Every receptor here comes from a man aged 55 to 70 with head and neck cancer.

This clone appeared a single time. V usage is TRBV3-1 (or the pseudogene TRBV3-2) and J usage is TRBJ2-5; D possibly corresponds to TRBD1 (6 bases). The CDR3 consists of 16 residues. Germline CDR1 LGHDT, CDR2 YNNKEL (reference sequence). The V gene lost 2 bases and the J gene lost 1 base, with 14 bases spanning the gap. The CDR3 nucleotides read TGTGCCAGCAGCCAATGGGCAGGGGTGGGCCAAGAGACCCAGTACTTC. Translation gives CASSQWAGVGQETQYF.

The V and J genes are TRBV18 and TRBJ2-7, with D tentatively TRBD1 (5 bases). This CDR3 comprises 14 residues. Germline lookup yields CDR1 KGHSH and CDR2 LQKENI. Trimming pared 6 bases from V and 5 bases from J, leaving 17 bases between. The CDR3 reads CASSSRQGEDEQYF. CDR3 DNA: TGTGCCAGCTCGTCGAGGCAGGGCGAGGACGAGCAGTACTTC. The full variable domain, with the rest looked up from reference TRBV18 and TRBJ2-7, is NAGVMQNPRHLVRRRGQEARLRCSPMKGHSHVYWYRQLPEEGLKFMVYLQKENIIDESGMPKERFSAEFPKEGPSILRIQQVVRGDSAAYFCASSSRQGEDEQYFGPGTRLTVT.

The CDR3, as DNA: TGCGCCAGCAGTGAGTCGCAGGGGGGGGGTCAGCCCCAGCATTTT. It is translated as CASSESQGGGQPQHF. V is TRBV10-2 and J is TRBJ1-5, with 7 bases lining up with TRBD1. The germline V gene encodes CDR1 WSHSY and CDR2 SAAADI. The CDR3 is made up of 15 amino acids. V trimming: 0 bases; J trimming: 6 bases; junction bases outside the gene matches: 5.

This sequence joins TRBV18 and TRBJ1-1, with D possibly matching TRBD1 (6 bases). The CDR3 covers 15 residues. The V and J ends lost 3 bases and 3 bases respectively, with 14 bases between them. The germline V gene encodes CDR1 KGHSH and CDR2 LQKENI. In DNA form, the CDR3 reads TGTGCCAGCTCACCGTCCCGAGGGGGAGACACTGAAGCTTTCTTT. Residues: CASSPSRGGDTEAFF.

V usage is TRBV10-3 and J usage is TRBJ2-2; 7 positions agree with TRBD1. The length of the CDR3 is 17 residues. V was clipped by 9 bases and J by 4 bases; unmatched bases: 17. Per the germline V gene, CDR1 is ENHRY and CDR2 is SYGVKD. Written as DNA, the CDR3 is TGTGCCATACGCGCCGGGACAGATCTTAAGGGCACCGGGGAGCTGTTTTTT. As protein: CAIRAGTDLKGTGELFF.

V is TRBV21-1 and J is TRBJ2-5; whether TRBD1, the table's D call, matches the DNA was not checked. TRBV21-1 is noted as a pseudogene. This CDR3 is 17 amino acids long. The CDR3 is CASSKGTGLGYQETQYF. DNA of the CDR3: TGTGCCAGCAGCAAAGGGACAGGGTTGGGGTACCAAGAGACCCAGTACTTC.

This clone has a single count. The chain has TRBV6-4 and TRBJ2-3, with 13 bases fitting TRBD2. CDR1 is MRHNA, CDR2 SNTAGT, per germline. J lost 4 bases, V lost 2 bases, and 0 bases had no gene match. The CDR3 consists of 15 residues. The DNA of the CDR3 is TGTGCCAGCAGTGACGGACTAGCGGGGGCAGATACGCAGTATTTT. It specifies CASSDGLAGADTQYF.

The V gene is TRBV12-3 or TRBV12-4, the J gene TRBJ1-5; 7 bases are shared with TRBD1. Trimming took 5 bases from V and 15 from J; bases not matched to a gene: 10. The CDR3 consists of 12 residues. CDR3 sequence: CASSPRSSGGHF. CDR3 DNA: TGTGCCAGCAGTCCCCGGTCCTCAGGGGGGCATTTT.

This clone showed up just a few times. The rearrangement joins TRBV5-4 to TRBJ1-2; D gene unclear. The CDR3 contains 14 residues. V dropped 3 bases and J dropped 0 bases, with 9 bases sitting between them. CDR1 SGHNT and CDR2 YYREEE come from the germline V gene (reference sequence). DNA for the CDR3: TGTGCCAGCAGCTCGTACGGAGCTAACTATGGCTACACCTTC. The encoded protein is CASSSYGANYGYTF.

The rearrangement uses TRBV3-1 (or the pseudogene TRBV3-2) and TRBJ2-1; a weak D match, TRBD1 (6 bases). Germline V gives CDR1 LGHDT, CDR2 YNNKEL (reference sequence). Deletions cut 3 bases from V and 7 bases from J, with 16 bases between. The CDR3 length is 15 residues. CDR3 bases: TGTGCCAGCAGCCAGTTCACAGGGTTTGGTAATGAGCAGTTCTTC. Translation gives CASSQFTGFGNEQFF.

The gene calls are TRBV6-6 and TRBJ2-3; TRBD2 aligns across 8 bases. With 4 bases clipped from V and 0 bases from J, the junction kept 6 bases outside the gene matches. CDR3 length: 16 amino acids. Germline V lookup: CDR1 MNHNY, CDR2 SVGAGI (reference sequence). The CDR3 DNA reads as TGTGCCAGCAGTTCGCCAGTAGCGGGAAGCACAGATACGCAGTATTTT. This codes for CASSSPVAGSTDTQYF.

The rearrangement uses TRBV5-4 and TRBJ2-2; TRBD1 or TRBD2 may be the D gene (5 bases each). Trimming took off 2 bases at V and 0 bases at J, with 14 bases between the two ends. The germline gives CDR1 SGHNT, CDR2 YYREEE (reference sequence). CDR3 length: 17 residues. The CDR3 coding sequence is TGTGCCAGCAGCTTAGTGGGACGGGGATCGAACACCGGGGAGCTGTTTTTT. Encoded protein: CASSLVGRGSNTGELFF.

This chain's CDR3 is CASSSHDHDQGLAGEAYTDTQYF. CDR3 nucleotide sequence: TGTGCCAGCAGTTCCCACGACCACGATCAAGGACTAGCGGGAGAGGCCTACACAGATACGCAGTATTTT. The rearrangement joins TRBV28 to TRBJ2-3; 13 bases map to TRBD2. Germline V gene data show CDR1 as MDHEN and CDR2 as SYDVKM. After removal of 4 bases from V and 2 bases from J, the junction contained 24 bases not matched to a gene. This CDR3 is built from 23 residues. The full variable domain, rest sourced from reference TRBV28 and TRBJ2-3, is DVKVTQSSRYLVKRTGEKVFLECVQDMDHENMFWYRQDPGLGLRLIYFSYDVKMKEKGDIPEGYSVSREKKERFSLILESASTNQTSMYLCASSSHDHDQGLAGEAYTDTQYFGPGTRLTVL.

The CDR3 DNA is TGTGCCAGCAGGCGAGGGACAGGGCGCACAGATACGCAGTATTTT. This codes for CASRRGTGRTDTQYF. This chain joins TRBV2 and TRBJ2-3, with 9 bases lining up with TRBD1. The V segment lost 6 bases and the J segment 1 base; nucleotides outside the gene matches: 5. CDR3 length: 15 residues. CDR1 and CDR2 (germline): SNHLY, FYNNEI.

Remarks on this clone: A read error may produce the germline difference seen at one junction end. The chain combines TRBV7-7 with TRBJ2-3; D is uncertain. Germline V lookup: CDR1 SSHAT, CDR2 FNYEAQ (reference sequence). The CDR3 is 14 amino acids. CDR3 sequence reads: CASSPFLSTDTQYF. The DNA of the CDR3 is TGTGCTAGCAGCCCCTTCCTCAGCACAGATACGCAGTATTTT.

Turning to this clone: The same CDR3 also results from other DNA sequences found in this sample. The gene calls are TRBV28 and TRBJ2-7; D is unresolved. Germline V gene sequence: CDR1 MDHEN, CDR2 SYDVKM. V was trimmed by 3 bases and J by 3 bases, leaving 6 bases between them. The CDR3 consists of 12 residues. The CDR3 sequence is CASSLSGYEQYF. CDR3 DNA: TGTGCCAGCAGTTTGTCGGGCTACGAGCAGTACTTC.

The J gene is TRBJ2-4, the V gene TRBV2, with TRBD1 identical over 7 bases. Germline lookup yields CDR1 SNHLY and CDR2 FYNNEI. J gave up 7 bases and V 3 bases, and 9 bases lay outside the gene matches. CDR3 size: 15 residues. The CDR3 sequence is CASSDLGQIPNIQYF. The CDR3 nucleotides are TGTGCCAGCAGTGACCTGGGACAGATTCCCAACATTCAGTACTTC.

A few counts support this clone. V gene TRBV2 combines with J gene TRBJ2-7; D unclear. The CDR3 runs to 14 residues. The germline V gene has CDR1 SNHLY and CDR2 FYNNEI. V was cut by 1 base and J by 4 bases, with 11 bases left in between. The CDR3 sequence is CASSEGWVFYEQYF. In DNA, the CDR3 is TGTGCCAGCAGTGAAGGGTGGGTTTTTTACGAGCAGTACTTC.

The chain uses TRBV7-2 and TRBJ2-1; the D call may be TRBD1 or TRBD2 (5 bases each). Germline V gene lookup returns CDR1 SGHTA and CDR2 FQGNSA. This CDR3 is 13 amino acids long. Trimming took 6 bases from V and 16 from J, leaving 22 bases between them. CDR3 sequence reads: CASRPPGTGALFF. CDR3 sequence (DNA): TGTGCCAGCAGACCCCCCGGGACCGGAGCTTTATTCTTC.